This TCR beta chain stems from a study of beta chain features in type 1 diabetes. Isolated RNA was reverse transcribed in full, so expressed TCRB transcripts were sequenced. Assay used: immunoSEQ multiplex PCR; TCRdb lists only in-frame clones, some missing. There are some 140,000 clones in the sample; about a tenth occur only once, and roughly 0.74% lies in the top ten. This receptor was obtained from a man aged 18-30 years in good health. Specimen: central memory CD4+ T cells from blood.

CDR3 coding DNA: TGTGCCAGCAGCAAACAGGGGACCCAGGAGACCCAGTACTTC. Translated: CASSKQGTQETQYF. The chain is built from TRBV7-9 and TRBJ2-5, with TRBD1 identical over 7 bases. After removal of 5 bases from V and 5 bases from J, the junction contained 8 bases not matched to a gene. Looked up from germline, CDR1 is SEHNR and CDR2 is FQNEAQ (reference sequence). This CDR3 is 14 amino acids long. Drawing the rest from reference TRBV7-9 and TRBJ2-5, the complete variable domain is DTGVSQNPRHKITKRGQNVTFRCDPISEHNRLYWYRQTLGQGPEFLTYFQNEAQLEKSRLLSDRFSAERPKGSFSTLEIQRTEQGDSAMYLCASSKQGTQETQYFGPGTRLLVL.